This paragraph reports one T cell receptor (beta chain). Its antigen is not known. Unique molecular identifiers tagged the TCR beta cDNA libraries. The yield from around 1 to 10 million T cells was roughly 500,000 cDNA molecules in total. Using its own MiXCR run on the PCR reads, TCRdb lists one record per CDR3 protein. This table has around 710,000 distinct CDR3 sequences, about 45% appearing once. The data were taken from a study of post-analysis software for immune sequencing data. Study-wide background: Relapsing-remitting, secondary progressive and progressive-relapsing multiple sclerosis courses were included. Overall study results and limits: Strong co-clustering by F measure was seen for same-batch samples.

Material for sequencing was blood. This clonotype was sampled from a girl under 18 with multiple sclerosis.

The CDR3 DNA sequence: TGCGCCAGCAGTGAGCTCGCGACCGGCTCCTACAATGAGCAGTTCTTC. This codes for CASSELATGSYNEQFF. This chain uses TRBV10-1 with TRBJ2-1; D gene uncertain. The V gene's germline CDR1 is WNHNN and CDR2 SYGVQD (reference sequence). V lost 2 bases, J lost 0 bases, and 11 bases lay in between. There are 16 residues in the CDR3.